This T cell receptor beta chain is from a study of shared clonotypes between healthy human individuals. Notes on the study in general: Richness estimates generally favored naive over memory subsets.

The CDR3 extends over 15 amino acids. Researchers partitioned CD4+ cells into CD45RA+ naive and CD45RA-negative memory subsets. Each replicate PCR on the sorted subsets used about 220 ng DNA (around 31,000 T cell genomes). The assay was immunoSEQ multiplex PCR, and TCRdb's table has in-frame clones only and misses some. The sample contains 2,500,000 or so clones, under 95% of which appear only once. Note on this clone: Its antigen is as yet unknown.

This TCR derives from a man younger than 35 in good health. Some clones in this sample may be carry-over from other donors' samples. This chain uses TRBV7-5 with TRBJ2-7. TRBV7-5 is recorded as a pseudogene. The sample was naive CD4+ T cells from PBMCs. Documented subset: CD45RA+ positively selected. In DNA, the CDR3 is TGTGTCAGAAGCGTTATGAGGGGTCCTCACTACGAGCAGTACTTC. It codes for CVRSVMRGPHYEQYF.